This T cell receptor (beta chain) emerged from a study of T cell repertoires in cytomegalovirus infection. The wider study: Evidence of both CMV infection and a matching HLA type came from public TCR beta signatures.

This clonotype was observed many times. As yet, its antigen is unknown. The CDR3 length is 14 residues. With 2 bases removed from V and 2 bases from J, the gap between germline ends came to 9 bases. Germline CDR1 SNHLY, CDR2 FYNNEI. TCRdb used MiXCR to reprocess the reads, holding one entry per CDR3 protein. The sample yields approximately 110,000 distinct CDR3 sequences, approximately 30% seen once. Sample: CD8+ T cells from cultured PBMCs, taken from culture after CMV antigen stimulation. The V and J genes are TRBV2 and TRBJ1-2, with TRBD1 as a possible D gene (6 bases). The receptor was derived from a human donor in good health (CMV status not recorded). Some clones in this sample may be carry-over from other donors' samples. This CDR3 is CASSESGGNYGYTF. DNA of the CDR3: TGTGCCAGCAGTGAATCGGGGGGCAACTATGGCTACACCTTC. The full variable domain, with the rest looked up from reference TRBV2 and TRBJ1-2, is EPEVTQTPSHQVTQMGQEVILRCVPISNHLYFYWYRQILGQKVEFLVSFYNNEISEKSEIFDDQFSVERPDGSNFTLKIRSTKLEDSAMYFCASSESGGNYGYTFGSGTRLTVV.